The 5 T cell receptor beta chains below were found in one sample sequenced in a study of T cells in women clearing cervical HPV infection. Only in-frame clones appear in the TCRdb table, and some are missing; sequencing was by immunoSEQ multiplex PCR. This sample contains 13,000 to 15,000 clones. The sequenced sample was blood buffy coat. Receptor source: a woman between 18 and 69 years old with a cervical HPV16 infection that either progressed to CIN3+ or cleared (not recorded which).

CDR3 amino acids: CASSIGSAGGAGDTQYF. The DNA read from the CDR3 is TGTGCCAGTAGTATAGGCTCAGCGGGAGGGGCCGGGGATACG. V gene TRBV19 combines with J gene TRBJ2-3; TRBD2 matches 10 bases. The read finishes 3 residues shy of the CDR3 end, and the germline J gene is used to complete it. Germline CDR1 is LNHDA and CDR2 is SQIVND (reference sequence). The trim removed 1 base at V and 6 bases at J, leaving 10 bases unmatched. The CDR3 is 17 amino acids.

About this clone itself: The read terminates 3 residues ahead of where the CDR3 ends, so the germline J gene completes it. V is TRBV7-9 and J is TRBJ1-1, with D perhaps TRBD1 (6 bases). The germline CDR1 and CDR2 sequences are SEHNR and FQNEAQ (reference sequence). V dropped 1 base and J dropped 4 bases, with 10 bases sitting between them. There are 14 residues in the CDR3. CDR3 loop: CASSLEGGRTEAFF. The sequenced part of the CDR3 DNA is TGTGCCAGCAGCTTAGAAGGGGGTCGCACTGAA. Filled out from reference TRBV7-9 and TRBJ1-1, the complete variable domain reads DTGVSQNPRHKITKRGQNVTFRCDPISEHNRLYWYRQTLGQGPEFLTYFQNEAQLEKSRLLSDRFSAERPKGSFSTLEIQRTEQGDSAMYLCASSLEGGRTEAFFGQGTRLTVV.

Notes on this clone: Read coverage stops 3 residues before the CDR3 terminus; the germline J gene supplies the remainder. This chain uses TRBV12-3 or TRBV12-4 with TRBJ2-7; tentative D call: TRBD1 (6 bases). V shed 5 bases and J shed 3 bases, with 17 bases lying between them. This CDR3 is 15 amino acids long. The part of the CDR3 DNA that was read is TGTGCCAGCAGTCTGGGGGCGGGTAGCTTCTACGAG. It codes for CASSLGAGSFYE. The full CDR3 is CASSLGAGSFYEQYF.

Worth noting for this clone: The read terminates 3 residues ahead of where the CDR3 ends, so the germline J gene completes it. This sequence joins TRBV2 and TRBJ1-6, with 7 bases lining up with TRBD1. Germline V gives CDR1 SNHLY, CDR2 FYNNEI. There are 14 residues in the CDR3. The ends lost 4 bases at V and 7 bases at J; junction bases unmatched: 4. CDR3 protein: CASSGDSGNSPLHF. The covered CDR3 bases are TGTGCCAGCAGTGGGGACAGTGGGAATTCACCC.

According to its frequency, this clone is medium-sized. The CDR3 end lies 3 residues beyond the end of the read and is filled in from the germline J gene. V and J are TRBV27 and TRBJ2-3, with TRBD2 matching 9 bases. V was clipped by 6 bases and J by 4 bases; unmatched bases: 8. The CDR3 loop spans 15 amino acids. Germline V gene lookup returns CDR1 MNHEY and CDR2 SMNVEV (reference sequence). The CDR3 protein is CASSPGTSPADTQYF. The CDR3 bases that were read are TGTGCCAGCAGCCCCGGGACTAGCCCCGCAGATACG.